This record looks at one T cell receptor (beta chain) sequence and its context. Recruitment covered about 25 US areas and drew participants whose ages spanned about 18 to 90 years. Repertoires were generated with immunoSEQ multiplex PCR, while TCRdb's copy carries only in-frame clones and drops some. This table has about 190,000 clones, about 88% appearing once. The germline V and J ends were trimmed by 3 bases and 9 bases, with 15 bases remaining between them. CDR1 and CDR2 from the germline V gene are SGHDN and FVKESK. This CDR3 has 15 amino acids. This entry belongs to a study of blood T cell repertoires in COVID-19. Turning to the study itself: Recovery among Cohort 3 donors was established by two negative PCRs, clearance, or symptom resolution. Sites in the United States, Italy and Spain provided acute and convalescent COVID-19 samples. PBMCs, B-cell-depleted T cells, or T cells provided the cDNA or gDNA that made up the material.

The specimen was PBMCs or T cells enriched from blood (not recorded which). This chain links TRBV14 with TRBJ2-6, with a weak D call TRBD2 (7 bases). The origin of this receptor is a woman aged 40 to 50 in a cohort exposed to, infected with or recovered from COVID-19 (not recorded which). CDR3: CASSHRKGGFNVLTF. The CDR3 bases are TGTGCCAGCAGCCATCGGAAGGGGGGGTTCAACGTCCTGACTTTC. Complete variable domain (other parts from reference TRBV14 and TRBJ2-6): EAGVTQFPSHSVIEKGQTVTLRCDPISGHDNLYWYRRVMGKEIKFLLHFVKESKQDESGMPNNRFLAERTGGTYSTLKVQPAELEDSGVYFCASSHRKGGFNVLTFGAGSRLTVL.